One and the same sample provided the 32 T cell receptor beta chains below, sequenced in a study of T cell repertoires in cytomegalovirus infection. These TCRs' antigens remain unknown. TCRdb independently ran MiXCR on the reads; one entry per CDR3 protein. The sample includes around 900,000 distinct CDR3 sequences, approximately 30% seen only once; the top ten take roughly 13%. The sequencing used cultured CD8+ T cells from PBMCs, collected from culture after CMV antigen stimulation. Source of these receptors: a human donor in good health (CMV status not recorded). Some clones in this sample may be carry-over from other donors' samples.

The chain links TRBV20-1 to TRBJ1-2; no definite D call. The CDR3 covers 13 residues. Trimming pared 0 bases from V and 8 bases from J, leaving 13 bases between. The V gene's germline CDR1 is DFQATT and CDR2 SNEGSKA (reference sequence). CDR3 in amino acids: CSAREGFVGGYTF. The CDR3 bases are TGCAGTGCTAGAGAGGGGTTTGTAGGAGGCTACACCTTC.

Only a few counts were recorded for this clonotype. CDR3 protein: CASSTDRRNTGELFF. CDR3 nucleotide sequence: TGTGCCAGCAGCACGGACAGGAGGAACACCGGGGAGCTGTTTTTT. The gene calls are TRBV7-6 and TRBJ2-2; 7 bases line up with TRBD1. CDR3 size: 15 residues. Trimming cost V 5 bases and J 1 base; bases outside gene matches: 4. Germline CDR1 reads SGHVS; CDR2 reads FNYEAQ. The full variable domain, completed using reference TRBV7-6 and TRBJ2-2, is GAGVSQSPRYKVTKRGQDVALRCDPISGHVSLYWYRQALGQGPEFLTYFNYEAQQDKSGLPNDRFSAERPEGSISTLTIQRTEQRDSAMYRCASSTDRRNTGELFFGEGSRLTVL.

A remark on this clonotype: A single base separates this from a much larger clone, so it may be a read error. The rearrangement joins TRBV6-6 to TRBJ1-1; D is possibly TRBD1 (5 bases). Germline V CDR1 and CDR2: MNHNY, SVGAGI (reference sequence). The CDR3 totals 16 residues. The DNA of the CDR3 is TGTGCCGGCAGTGAGCTCGTGGGGACGGGGAACACTGAAGCTTTCTTT. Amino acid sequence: CAGSELVGTGNTEAFF.

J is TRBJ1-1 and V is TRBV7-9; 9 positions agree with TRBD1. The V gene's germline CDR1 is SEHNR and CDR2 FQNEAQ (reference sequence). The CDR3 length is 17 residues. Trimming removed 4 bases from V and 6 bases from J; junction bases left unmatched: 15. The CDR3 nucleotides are TGTGCCAGCAGCTCTCTATTACACAGGGGGCCCCGGGCTGAAGCTTTCTTT. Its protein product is CASSSLLHRGPRAEAFF.

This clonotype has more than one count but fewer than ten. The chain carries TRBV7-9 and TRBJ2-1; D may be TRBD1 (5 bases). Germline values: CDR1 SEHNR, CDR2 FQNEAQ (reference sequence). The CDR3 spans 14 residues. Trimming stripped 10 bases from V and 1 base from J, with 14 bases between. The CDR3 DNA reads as TGTGCCATCCGCGTAGGGGCATCCTACAATGAGCAGTTCTTC. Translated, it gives CAIRVGASYNEQFF.

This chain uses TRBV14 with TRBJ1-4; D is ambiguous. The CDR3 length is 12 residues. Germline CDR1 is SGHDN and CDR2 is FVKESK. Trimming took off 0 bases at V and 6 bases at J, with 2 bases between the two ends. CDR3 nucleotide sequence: TGTGCCAGCAGCCAAGATGATGAAAAACTGTTTTTT. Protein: CASSQDDEKLFF.

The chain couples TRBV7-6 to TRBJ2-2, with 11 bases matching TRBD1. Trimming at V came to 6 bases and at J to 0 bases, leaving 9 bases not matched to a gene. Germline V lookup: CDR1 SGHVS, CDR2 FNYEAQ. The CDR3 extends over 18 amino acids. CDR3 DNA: TGTGCCAGCAGGGGGGACAGGGGGGGAACAACGAACACCGGGGAGCTGTTTTTT. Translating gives CASRGDRGGTTNTGELFF.

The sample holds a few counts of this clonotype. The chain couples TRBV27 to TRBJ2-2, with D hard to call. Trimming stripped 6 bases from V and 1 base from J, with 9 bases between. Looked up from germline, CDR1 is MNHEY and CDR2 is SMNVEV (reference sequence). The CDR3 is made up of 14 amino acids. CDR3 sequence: CASSRVGNTGELFF. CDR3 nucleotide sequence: TGTGCCAGCAGCCGAGTGGGGAACACCGGGGAGCTGTTTTTT.

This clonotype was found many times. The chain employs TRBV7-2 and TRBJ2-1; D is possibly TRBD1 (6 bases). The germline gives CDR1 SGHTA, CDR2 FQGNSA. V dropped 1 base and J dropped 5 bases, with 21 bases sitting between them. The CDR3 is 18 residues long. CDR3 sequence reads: CASSLVGRHRDTHNEQFF. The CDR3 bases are TGTGCCAGCAGCTTAGTCGGGCGTCACCGGGACACGCACAATGAGCAGTTCTTC.

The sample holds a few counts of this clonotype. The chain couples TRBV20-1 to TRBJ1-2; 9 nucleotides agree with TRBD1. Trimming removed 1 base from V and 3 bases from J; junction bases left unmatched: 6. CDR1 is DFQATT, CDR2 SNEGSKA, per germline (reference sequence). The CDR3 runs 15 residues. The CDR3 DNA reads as TGCAGTGCTAGAGGCCGGGACAGGGTGGACTATGGCTACACCTTC. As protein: CSARGRDRVDYGYTF.

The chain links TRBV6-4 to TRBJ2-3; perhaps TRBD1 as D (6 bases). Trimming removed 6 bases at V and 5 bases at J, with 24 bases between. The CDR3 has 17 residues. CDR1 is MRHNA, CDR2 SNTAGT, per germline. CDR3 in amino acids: CASSPTADSLNLDTQYF. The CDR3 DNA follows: TGTGCCAGCAGCCCAACCGCGGACAGCCTTAACCTAGATACGCAGTATTTT.

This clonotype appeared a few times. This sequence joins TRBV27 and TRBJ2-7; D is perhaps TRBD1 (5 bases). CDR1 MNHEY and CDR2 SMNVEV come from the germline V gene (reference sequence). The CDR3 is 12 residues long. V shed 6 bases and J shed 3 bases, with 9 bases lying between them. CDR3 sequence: CASRRGNYEQYF. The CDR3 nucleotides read TGTGCCAGCAGAAGGGGAAACTACGAGCAGTACTTC.

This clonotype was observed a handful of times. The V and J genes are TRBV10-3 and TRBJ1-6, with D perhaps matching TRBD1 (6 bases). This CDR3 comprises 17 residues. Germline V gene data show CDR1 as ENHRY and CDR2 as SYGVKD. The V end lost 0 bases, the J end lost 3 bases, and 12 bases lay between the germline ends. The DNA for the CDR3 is TGTGCCATCAGTGAGTCGACCTCGACAGGCTATAATTCACCCCTCCACTTT. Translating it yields CAISESTSTGYNSPLHF.

Written as DNA, the CDR3 is TGTGCCAGCAGGTTGGGGGCCCCCTACAATGAGCAGTTCTTC. Translated: CASRLGAPYNEQFF. This chain uses TRBV27 with TRBJ2-1; TRBD1 is a possible D gene (6 bases). V lost 6 bases, J lost 2 bases, and 11 bases lay in between. From germline, CDR1 is MNHEY and CDR2 SMNVEV (reference sequence). The CDR3 is made up of 14 amino acids.

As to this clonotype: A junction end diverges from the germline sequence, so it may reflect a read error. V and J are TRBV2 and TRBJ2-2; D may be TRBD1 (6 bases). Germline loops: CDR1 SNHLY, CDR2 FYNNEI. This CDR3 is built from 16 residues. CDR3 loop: CTSTPSAGEYTGELFF. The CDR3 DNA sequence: TGTACCAGCACCCCCTCGGCAGGGGAGTACACCGGGGAGCTGTTTTTT.

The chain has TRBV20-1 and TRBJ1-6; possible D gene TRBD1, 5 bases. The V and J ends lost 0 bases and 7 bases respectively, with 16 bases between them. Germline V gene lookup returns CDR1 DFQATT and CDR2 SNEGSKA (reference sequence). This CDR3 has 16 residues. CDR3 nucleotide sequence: TGCAGTGCTAGAGAAGGGGAGCCTTCTAAGAATTCACCCCTCCACTTT. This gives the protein CSAREGEPSKNSPLHF.

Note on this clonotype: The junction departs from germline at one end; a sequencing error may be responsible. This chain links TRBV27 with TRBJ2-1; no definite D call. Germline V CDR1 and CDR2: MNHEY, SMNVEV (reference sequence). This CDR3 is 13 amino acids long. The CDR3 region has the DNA TGTGCCAGCAGTTTTGATGCTGCCAATAAGCAGTTCTTC. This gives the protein CASSFDAANKQFF.

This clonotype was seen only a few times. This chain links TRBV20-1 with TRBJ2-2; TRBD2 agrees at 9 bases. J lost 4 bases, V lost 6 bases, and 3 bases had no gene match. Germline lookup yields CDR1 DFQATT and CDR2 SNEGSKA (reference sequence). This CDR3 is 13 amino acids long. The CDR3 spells CSATSGATGELFF. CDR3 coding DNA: TGCAGTGCGACTAGCGGAGCCACCGGGGAGCTGTTTTTT.

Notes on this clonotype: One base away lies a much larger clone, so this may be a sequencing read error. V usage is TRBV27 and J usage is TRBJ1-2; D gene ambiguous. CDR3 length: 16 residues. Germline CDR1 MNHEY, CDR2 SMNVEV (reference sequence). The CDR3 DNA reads TGTGCCAACAGTTTATCTATGACGGGCCGCAGTAATGGCTACACCTTC. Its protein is CANSLSMTGRSNGYTF.

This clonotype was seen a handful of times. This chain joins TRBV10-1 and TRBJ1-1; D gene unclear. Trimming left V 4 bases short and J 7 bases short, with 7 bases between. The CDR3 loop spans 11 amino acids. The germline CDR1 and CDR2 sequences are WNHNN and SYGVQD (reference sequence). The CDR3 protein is CASSAGGEAFF. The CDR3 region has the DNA TGCGCCAGCAGTGCAGGCGGTGAAGCTTTCTTT.

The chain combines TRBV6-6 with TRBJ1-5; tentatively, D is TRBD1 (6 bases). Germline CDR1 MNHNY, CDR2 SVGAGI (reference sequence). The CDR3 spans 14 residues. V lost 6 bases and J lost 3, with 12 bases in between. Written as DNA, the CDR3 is TGTGCCAGCAGGGGTCAGGGGATCAATCAGCCCCAGCATTTT. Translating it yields CASRGQGINQPQHF.

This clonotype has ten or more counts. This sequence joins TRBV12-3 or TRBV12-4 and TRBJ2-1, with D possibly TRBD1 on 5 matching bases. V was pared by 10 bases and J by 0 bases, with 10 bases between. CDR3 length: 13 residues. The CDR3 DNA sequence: TGTGCCACGAGCAGGGACTCCTACAATGAGCAGTTCTTC. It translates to CATSRDSYNEQFF.

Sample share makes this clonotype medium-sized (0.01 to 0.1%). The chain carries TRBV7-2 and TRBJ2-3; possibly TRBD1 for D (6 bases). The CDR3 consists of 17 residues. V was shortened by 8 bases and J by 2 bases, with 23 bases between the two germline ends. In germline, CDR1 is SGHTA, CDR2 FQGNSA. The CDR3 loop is CASERGWGGSFTDTQYF. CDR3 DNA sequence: TGTGCCAGCGAGAGGGGGTGGGGCGGGTCCTTCACAGATACGCAGTATTTT.

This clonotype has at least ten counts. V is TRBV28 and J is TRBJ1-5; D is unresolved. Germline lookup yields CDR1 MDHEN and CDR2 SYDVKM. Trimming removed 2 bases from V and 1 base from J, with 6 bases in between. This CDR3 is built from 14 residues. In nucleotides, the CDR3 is TGTGCCAGCAGTTTACAGATAAGCAATCAGCCCCAGCATTTT. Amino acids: CASSLQISNQPQHF.

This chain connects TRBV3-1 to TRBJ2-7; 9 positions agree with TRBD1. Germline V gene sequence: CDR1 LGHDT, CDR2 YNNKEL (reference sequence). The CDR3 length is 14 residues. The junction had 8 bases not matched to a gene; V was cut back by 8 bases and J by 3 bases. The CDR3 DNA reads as TGTGCCAGCGATTCGGGGACAGGGCTCTACGAGCAGTACTTC. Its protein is CASDSGTGLYEQYF.

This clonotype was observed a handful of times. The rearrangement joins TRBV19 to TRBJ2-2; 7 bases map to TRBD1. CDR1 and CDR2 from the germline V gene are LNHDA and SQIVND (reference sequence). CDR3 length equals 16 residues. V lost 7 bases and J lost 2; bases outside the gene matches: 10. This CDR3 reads CASTDRDSDNTGELFF. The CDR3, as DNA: TGTGCCAGTACCGACCGGGACAGCGATAACACCGGGGAGCTGTTTTTT. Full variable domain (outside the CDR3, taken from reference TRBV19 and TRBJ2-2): DGGITQSPKYLFRKEGQNVTLSCEQNLNHDAMYWYRQDPGQGLRLIYYSQIVNDFQKGDIAEGYSVSREKKESFPLTVTSAQKNPTAFYLCASTDRDSDNTGELFFGEGSRLTVL.

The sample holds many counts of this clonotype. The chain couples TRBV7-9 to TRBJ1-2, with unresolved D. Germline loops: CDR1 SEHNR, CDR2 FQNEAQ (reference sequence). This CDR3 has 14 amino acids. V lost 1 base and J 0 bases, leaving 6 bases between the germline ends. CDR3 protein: CASSLVEANYGYTF. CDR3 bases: TGTGCCAGCAGCTTAGTGGAAGCTAACTATGGCTACACCTTC.

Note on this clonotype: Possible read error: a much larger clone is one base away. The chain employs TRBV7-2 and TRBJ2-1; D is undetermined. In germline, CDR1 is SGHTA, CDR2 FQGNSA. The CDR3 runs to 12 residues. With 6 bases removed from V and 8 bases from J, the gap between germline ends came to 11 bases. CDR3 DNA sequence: TGTGCCAGCAGATTGGGTAGGCATGAGCAGTTCTTC. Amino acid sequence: CASRLGRHEQFF.

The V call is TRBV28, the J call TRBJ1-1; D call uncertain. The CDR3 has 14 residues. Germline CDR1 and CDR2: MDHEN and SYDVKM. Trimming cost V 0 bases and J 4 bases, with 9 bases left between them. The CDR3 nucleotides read TGTGCCAGCAGTTTATGTCCAGGCTGCACTGAAGCTTTCTTT. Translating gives CASSLCPGCTEAFF.

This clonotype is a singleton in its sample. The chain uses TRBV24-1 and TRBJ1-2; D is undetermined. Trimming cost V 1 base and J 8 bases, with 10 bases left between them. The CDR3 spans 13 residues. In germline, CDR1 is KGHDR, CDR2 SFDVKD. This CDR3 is CATSDLNYPGYTF. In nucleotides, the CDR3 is TGTGCCACCAGTGATTTAAACTACCCGGGCTACACCTTC.

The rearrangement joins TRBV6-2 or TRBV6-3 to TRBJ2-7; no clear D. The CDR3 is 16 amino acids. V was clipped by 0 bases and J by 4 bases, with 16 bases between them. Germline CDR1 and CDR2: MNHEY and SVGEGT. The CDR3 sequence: CASSYSRWTTGYEQYV. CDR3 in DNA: TGTGCCAGCAGTTACTCGAGGTGGACCACCGGTTACGAGCAGTACGTC.

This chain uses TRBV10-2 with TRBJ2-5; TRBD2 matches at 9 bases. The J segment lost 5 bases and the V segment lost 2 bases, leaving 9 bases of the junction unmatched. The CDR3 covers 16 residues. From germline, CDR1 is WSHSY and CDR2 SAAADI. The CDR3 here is CASSETRGGRRETQYF. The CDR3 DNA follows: TGCGCCAGCAGTGAGACGCGGGGGGGCCGGCGGGAGACCCAGTACTTC.